This note documents a single TCR beta chain sequence. Its target is not known. The CDR3 runs to 13 residues. V was pared by 8 bases and J by 7 bases, with 10 bases of the junction left unmatched. CDR1 is SGHTA, CDR2 FQGNSA, per germline. Measured with immunoSEQ multiplex PCR; TCRdb has only the in-frame clones, and not every one. The repertoire holds about 20,000 clones, approximately 72% seen once, with 20% to 25% in the top ten. This sample stems from a study of OX40 agonist ivuxolimab in advanced cancers. Turning to the study itself: The patients' treatment was ivuxolimab, an agonistic anti-OX40 (CD134) antibody. Each patient was given ivuxolimab into a vein every 2 weeks, at 0.01 to 10 mg/kg. Partial responses were achieved by three patients: one hepatocellular carcinoma, two cutaneous melanoma. Findings and limits, study-wide: At 0.1 to 3.0 mg/kg, CD4+ and CD8+ blood T cells expanded clonally by week 6.

This TCR was recovered from an adult with an advanced solid tumor such as melanoma, head and neck, liver or kidney cancer. The chain carries TRBV7-2 and TRBJ2-7; TRBD2 matches at 8 bases. This specimen was CD4+ or CD8+ T cells sorted from blood, taken in a trial of the OX40 agonist ivuxolimab. The CDR3 reads CASGVGGAREQYF. The CDR3, as DNA: TGTGCCAGCGGCGTCGGGGGGGCGAGAGAGCAGTACTTC.